This T cell receptor (beta chain) was sequenced for a study of T cells in Graves' hyperthyroidism and ophthalmopathy. In the study overall: Before treatment of any kind, peripheral blood was taken at initial diagnosis. General study points: The model made its ophthalmopathy prediction, and onset followed a median around six months later. Blood samples included most of the expanded thyroid clonotypes exceeding 0.001.

RNA transcripts yielded amplified TCR beta CDR3 regions. Primed by the HTBI set, a first-round RT-PCR was run on the TCR CDR3. One entry per CDR3 protein, called by TCRdb with MiXCR from the multiplex PCR reads. The sample shows hundreds of thousands of distinct CDR3 sequences, about 19% of them seen only once. Comments on this clonotype: Its antigen is undetermined.

Germline CDR1 and CDR2: LNHDA and SQIVND (reference sequence). Deletions cut 3 bases from V and 9 bases from J, with 9 bases between. The CDR3 length is 12 residues. Recently diagnosed hyperthyroidism of less than 2 months' duration affected patients aged 18 to 65. This rearrangement joins TRBV19 to TRBJ2-1; D is tentatively TRBD1 or TRBD2 (5 bases each). The sequence came from a woman between 45 and 60 years old with Graves' hyperthyroidism that later progressed to Graves' ophthalmopathy. Sequencing was done on a sample of blood. CDR3 bases: TGTGCCAGTAGTATCTCTGGGACTGAGCAGTTCTTC. It translates to CASSISGTEQFF.